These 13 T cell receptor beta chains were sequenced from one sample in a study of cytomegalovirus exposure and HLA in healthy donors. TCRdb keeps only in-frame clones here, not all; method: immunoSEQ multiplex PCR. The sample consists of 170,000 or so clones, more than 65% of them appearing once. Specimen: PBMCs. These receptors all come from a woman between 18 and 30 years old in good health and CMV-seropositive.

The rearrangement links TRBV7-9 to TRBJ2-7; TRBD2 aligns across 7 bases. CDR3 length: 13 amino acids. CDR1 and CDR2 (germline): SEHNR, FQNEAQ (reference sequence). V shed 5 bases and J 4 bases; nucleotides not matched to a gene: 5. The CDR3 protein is CASSPNGGYEQYF. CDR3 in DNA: TGTGCCAGCAGCCCCAACGGGGGGTACGAGCAGTACTTC.

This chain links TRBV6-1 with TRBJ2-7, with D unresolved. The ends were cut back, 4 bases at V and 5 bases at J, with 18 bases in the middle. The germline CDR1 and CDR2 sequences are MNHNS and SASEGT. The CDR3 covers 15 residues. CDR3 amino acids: CASSGSSRGSDEQYF. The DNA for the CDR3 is TGTGCCAGCAGTGGGTCTTCTAGAGGATCTGACGAGCAGTACTTC.

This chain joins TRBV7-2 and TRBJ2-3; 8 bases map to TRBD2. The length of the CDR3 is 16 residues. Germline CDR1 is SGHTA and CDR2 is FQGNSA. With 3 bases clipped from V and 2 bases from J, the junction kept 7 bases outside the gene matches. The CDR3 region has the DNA TGTGCCAGCAGCTTCAAACTAGCGGCCTACACAGATACGCAGTATTTT. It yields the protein CASSFKLAAYTDTQYF.

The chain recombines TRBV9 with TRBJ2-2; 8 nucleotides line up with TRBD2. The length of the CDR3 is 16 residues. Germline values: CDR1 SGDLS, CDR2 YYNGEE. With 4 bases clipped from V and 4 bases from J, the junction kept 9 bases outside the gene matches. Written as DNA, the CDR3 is TGTGCCAGCAGCCCGAGGGCTAGCGGGTCCACCGGGGAGCTGTTTTTT. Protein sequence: CASSPRASGSTGELFF.

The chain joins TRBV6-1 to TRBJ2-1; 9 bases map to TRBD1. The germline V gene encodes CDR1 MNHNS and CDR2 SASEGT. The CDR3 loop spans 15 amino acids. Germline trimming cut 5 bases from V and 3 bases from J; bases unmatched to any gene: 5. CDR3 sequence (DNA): TGTGCCAGCAGTAAGGACAGGGGAATCTACAATGAGCAGTTCTTC. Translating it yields CASSKDRGIYNEQFF.

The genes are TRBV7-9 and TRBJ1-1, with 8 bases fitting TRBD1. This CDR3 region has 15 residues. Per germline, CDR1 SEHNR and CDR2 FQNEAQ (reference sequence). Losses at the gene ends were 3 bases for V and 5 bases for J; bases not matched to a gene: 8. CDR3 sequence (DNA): TGTGCCAGCAGCTTGCCGACAGGGGTTAGGACTGAAGCTTTCTTT. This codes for CASSLPTGVRTEAFF. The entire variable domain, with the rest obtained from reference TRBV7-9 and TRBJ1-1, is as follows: DTGVSQNPRHKITKRGQNVTFRCDPISEHNRLYWYRQTLGQGPEFLTYFQNEAQLEKSRLLSDRFSAERPKGSFSTLEIQRTEQGDSAMYLCASSLPTGVRTEAFFGQGTRLTVV.

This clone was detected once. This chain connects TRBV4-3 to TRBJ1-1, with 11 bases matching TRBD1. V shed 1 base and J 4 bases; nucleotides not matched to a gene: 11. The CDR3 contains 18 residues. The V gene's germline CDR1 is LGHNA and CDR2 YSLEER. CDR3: CASSQVSTGTGGSTEAFF. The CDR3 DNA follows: TGCGCCAGCAGCCAAGTCTCCACCGGGACAGGGGGTAGCACTGAAGCTTTCTTT.

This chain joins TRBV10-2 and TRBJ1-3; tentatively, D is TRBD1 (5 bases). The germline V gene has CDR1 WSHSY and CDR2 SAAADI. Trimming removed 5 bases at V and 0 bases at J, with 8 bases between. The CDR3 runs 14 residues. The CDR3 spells CASSRGGSGNTIYF. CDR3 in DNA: TGCGCCAGCAGTCGGGGGGGCTCTGGAAACACCATATATTTT.

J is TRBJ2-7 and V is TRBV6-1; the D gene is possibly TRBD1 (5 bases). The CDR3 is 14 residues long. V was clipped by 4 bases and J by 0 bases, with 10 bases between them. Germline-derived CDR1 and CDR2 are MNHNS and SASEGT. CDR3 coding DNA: TGTGCCAGCAGTGGGGTAGGGGCCTCCTACGAGCAGTACTTC. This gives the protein CASSGVGASYEQYF.

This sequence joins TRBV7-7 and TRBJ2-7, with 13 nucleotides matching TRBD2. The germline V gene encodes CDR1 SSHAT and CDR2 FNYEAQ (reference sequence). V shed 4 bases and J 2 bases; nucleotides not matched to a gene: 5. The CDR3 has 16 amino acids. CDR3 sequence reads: CASSSTSGGLAYEQYF. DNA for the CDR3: TGTGCCAGCAGCTCGACTAGCGGGGGGCTAGCCTACGAGCAGTACTTC.

CDR3 sequence reads: CASSERSSYEQYF. CDR3 nucleotide sequence: TGTGCCAGCAGCGAGAGGAGCTCCTACGAGCAGTACTTC. The rearrangement links TRBV5-6 to TRBJ2-7, with D hard to call. The CDR3 is 13 residues long. The germline gives CDR1 SGHDT, CDR2 YYEEEE. V dropped 4 bases and J dropped 0 bases, with 8 bases sitting between them.

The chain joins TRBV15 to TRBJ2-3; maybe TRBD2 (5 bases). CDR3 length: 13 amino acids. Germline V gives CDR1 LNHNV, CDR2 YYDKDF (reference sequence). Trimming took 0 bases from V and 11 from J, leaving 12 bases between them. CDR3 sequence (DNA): TGTGCCACCAGCAGAGATCGGGGTCGAGAGCAGTATTTT. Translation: CATSRDRGREQYF.

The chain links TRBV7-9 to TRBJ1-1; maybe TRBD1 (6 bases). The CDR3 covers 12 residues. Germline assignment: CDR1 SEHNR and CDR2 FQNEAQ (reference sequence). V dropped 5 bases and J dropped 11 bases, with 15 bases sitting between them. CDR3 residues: CASSILNRDAFF. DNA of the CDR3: TGTGCCAGCAGCATACTCAACAGGGATGCTTTCTTT.